The 5 T cell receptor beta chains below were found in one sample sequenced in a study of blood T cell repertoires in COVID-19. Sequencing used immunoSEQ multiplex PCR; TCRdb keeps in-frame clones, though not all of them. The data contain approximately 200,000 clones, nearly 85% of them singletons. Sequenced input: peripheral blood. The receptors were sampled from a woman between 25 and 40 years old with acute or convalescent COVID-19.

This clone was counted only a few times. The V call is TRBV2, the J call TRBJ1-6, with D perhaps matching TRBD1 (5 bases). Germline V gene data show CDR1 as SNHLY and CDR2 as FYNNEI. This CDR3 has 15 amino acids. V was clipped by 6 bases and J by 4 bases, with 13 bases between them. Here the CDR3 DNA reads TGTGCCAGCAGACAAGACAGAACTTATAATTCACCCCTCCACTTT. Translated: CASRQDRTYNSPLHF.

The chain is built from TRBV30 and TRBJ1-2; D ambiguous. In germline, CDR1 is GTSNPN, CDR2 SVGIG (reference sequence). With 2 bases removed from V and 5 bases from J, the gap between germline ends came to 12 bases. The CDR3 consists of 13 residues. Here the CDR3 reads CAWSPAAKYGYTF. The CDR3 coding sequence is TGTGCCTGGAGTCCCGCGGCGAAATATGGCTACACCTTC.

The chain carries TRBV7-3 and TRBJ1-6; 7 bases fit TRBD1. Per germline, CDR1 SGHTA and CDR2 FQGTGA. Trimming removed 5 bases from V and 7 bases from J; junction bases left unmatched: 5. CDR3 length: 14 amino acids. The CDR3 sequence is CASSTGTVNSPLHF. CDR3 bases: TGTGCCAGCAGCACAGGGACAGTCAATTCACCCCTCCACTTT. Looking up the rest from reference TRBV7-3 and TRBJ1-6 gives the full variable domain: GAGVSQTPSNKVTEKGKYVELRCDPISGHTALYWYRQSLGQGPEFLIYFQGTGAADDSGLPNDRFFAVRPEGSVSTLKIQRTERGDSAVYLCASSTGTVNSPLHFGNGTRLTVT.

The chain links TRBV29-1 to TRBJ1-1; tentatively, D is TRBD1 (5 bases). The germline V gene has CDR1 SQVTM and CDR2 ANQGSEA. The CDR3 runs 16 residues. V was shortened by 6 bases and J by 1 base, with 21 bases between the two germline ends. CDR3 sequence: CSVPLQGAVENTEAFF. CDR3 nucleotide sequence: TGCAGCGTCCCCTTGCAGGGCGCTGTGGAGAACACTGAAGCTTTCTTT.

The J gene is TRBJ1-2, the V gene TRBV12-3 or TRBV12-4; no clear D gene. Trimming cost V 8 bases and J 5 bases, with 15 bases left between them. This CDR3 is 13 amino acids long. The CDR3 coding sequence is TGTGCCAGCCGGCGCCAGGCTGCTTATGGCTACACCTTC. Amino acid sequence: CASRRQAAYGYTF.